Listed below are T cell receptor beta chains from one sample, sequenced in a study of vaccination effects on CD4 cells after COVID-19. Assay used: immunoSEQ multiplex PCR; TCRdb lists only in-frame clones, some missing. The top ten hold about 18% of the sample, which has around 55,000 clones, roughly 70% seen once. Their antigens remain unidentified. The starting material was CD4+ T cells from PBMCs cultured with SARS-CoV-2 spike peptides, obtained before COVID-19 vaccination. Receptors originate from a human donor who received a COVID-19 vaccine. CDR3s include the opening cysteine and the closing phenylalanine or tryptophan. Each record gives: V gene, clone size, D gene, CDR3 length, J gene, CDR3 protein, CDR3 DNA. A D gene is named only where the DNA matches it firmly. Clone sizes are given selectively: once, few, many, or a class where the clone is expanded.

TRBV19	-	TRBD1	16	TRBJ1-1	CASSSLLTGQGTEAFF	TGTGCCAGTAGTTCCCTGCTGACGGGACAGGGAACTGAAGCTTTCTTT
TRBV6-1	-	-	12	TRBJ1-2	CASSEWTYGYTF	TGTGCCAGCAGTGAGTGGACTTATGGCTACACCTTC
TRBV6-5	-	-	15	TRBJ1-5	CASSYSTGGGQPQHF	TGTGCCAGCAGTTACTCGACGGGAGGAGGTCAGCCCCAGCATTTT
TRBV5-6	once	TRBD2	14	TRBJ2-5	CASSRTSGLETQYF	TGTGCCAGCAGCCGGACTAGCGGCCTAGAGACCCAGTACTTC
TRBV7-2	-	-	14	TRBJ2-7	CASSSQGFTYEQYF	TGTGCCAGCAGCTCCCAGGGTTTCACCTACGAGCAGTACTTC
TRBV7-8	few	TRBD1	15	TRBJ1-2	CASSRGQGIPLGYTF	TGTGCCAGCAGCCGAGGACAGGGTATTCCCCTTGGCTACACCTTC
TRBV5-1	-	TRBD1	18	TRBJ2-6	CASSLETLQGPGANVLTF	TGCGCCAGCAGCTTGGAAACGCTACAGGGGCCTGGGGCCAACGTCCTGACTTTC
TRBV3-1/TRBV3-2	few	-	12	TRBJ1-1	CASSQVSGMAFF	TGTGCCAGCAGCCAAGTGTCAGGGATGGCTTTCTTT
TRBV10-3	few	-	13	TRBJ1-1	CAIKAQLEAEAFF	TGTGCCATCAAGGCACAGCTGGAGGCTGAAGCTTTCTTT
TRBV19	-	TRBD1	17	TRBJ1-2	CASSRGQGFSGRYGYTF	TGTGCCAGTAGTAGAGGACAGGGATTTAGTGGGCGGTATGGCTACACCTTC
TRBV6-5	-	TRBD2	13	TRBJ2-7	CASREPSGYEQYF	TGTGCCAGCAGGGAGCCTAGCGGCTACGAGCAGTACTTC
TRBV3-1/TRBV3-2	-	-	15	TRBJ1-2	CASSQDGAGGYGYTF	TGTGCCAGCAGCCAAGATGGGGCGGGGGGCTATGGCTACACCTTC
TRBV7-2	-	TRBD2	18	TRBJ2-5	CASSSSKRSSGGRETQYF	TGTGCCAGCAGCTCCTCAAAGAGGAGTAGCGGGGGGCGGGAGACCCAGTACTTC
TRBV6-4	-	TRBD2	14	TRBJ2-2	CASSEGLGTGELFF	TGTGCCAGCAGTGAGGGACTAGGGACCGGGGAGCTGTTTTTT
TRBV30	few	-	14	TRBJ1-5	CAWSLPHSNQPQHF	TGTGCCTGGAGTCTTCCCCATAGCAATCAGCCCCAGCATTTT
TRBV28	-	-	12	TRBJ1-1	CASSLQGGEAFF	TGTGCCAGCAGCTTGCAGGGTGGTGAAGCTTTCTTT
TRBV5-1	few	TRBD1	15	TRBJ1-1	CASSRDRFMNTEAFF	TGCGCCAGCAGCAGGGACAGGTTCATGAACACTGAAGCTTTCTTT
TRBV9	-	-	13	TRBJ1-2	CASSLLGGTGYTF	TGTGCCAGCAGCCTCTTGGGGGGGACTGGCTACACCTTC
TRBV19	-	TRBD1	15	TRBJ1-5	CASRKTGGNNQPQHF	TGTGCCAGTAGGAAAACAGGGGGAAACAATCAGCCCCAGCATTTT
TRBV9	-	-	14	TRBJ2-2	CASSVPPGAGELFF	TGTGCCAGCAGCGTACCCCCGGGGGCCGGGGAGCTGTTTTTT
TRBV27	-	TRBD2	15	TRBJ2-7	CASSLLAGTSYEQYF	TGTGCCAGCAGTTTACTAGCGGGGACTTCCTACGAGCAGTACTTC
TRBV12-3/TRBV12-4	-	-	13	TRBJ1-1	CASSLDRVREAFF	TGTGCCAGCAGTTTGGACCGGGTACGGGAAGCTTTCTTT
TRBV6-5	-	-	13	TRBJ2-5	CASSGSHQETQYF	TGTGCCAGCAGCGGCAGCCACCAAGAGACCCAGTACTTC
TRBV30	-	TRBD1	12	TRBJ2-2	CAWTGQWGELFF	TGTGCCTGGACGGGACAGTGGGGGGAGCTGTTTTTT
TRBV6-4	-	-	13	TRBJ1-2	CASSRGNNYGYTF	TGTGCCAGCTCCCGGGGGAATAACTATGGCTACACCTTC
TRBV7-9	-	TRBD1	17	TRBJ1-1	CASSRTGAQTIGTEAFF	TGTGCCAGCAGCCGAACAGGGGCCCAGACAATAGGGACTGAAGCTTTCTTT
TRBV30	-	TRBD1	14	TRBJ1-2	CAWGRDRYDYGYTF	TGTGCCTGGGGCCGGGACAGGTACGACTATGGCTACACCTTC
TRBV6-5	-	-	13	TRBJ1-6	CAIDDSYNSPLHF	TGTGCCATAGACGACTCCTATAATTCACCCCTCCACTTT
TRBV30	-	-	15	TRBJ1-5	CAWSPREGQSQPQHF	TGTGCCTGGAGTCCCCGGGAGGGGCAGAGTCAGCCCCAGCATTTT
TRBV3-1/TRBV3-2	-	-	17	TRBJ1-1	CASSPPPARRGGSHYFF	TGTGCCAGCAGCCCACCCCCGGCCAGGAGGGGAGGAAGTCACTATTTCTTT
TRBV3-1/TRBV3-2	-	TRBD2	13	TRBJ2-7	CASSRGLVYEQYF	TGTGCCAGCAGCCGCGGACTAGTTTACGAGCAGTACTTC
TRBV11-2	-	-	17	TRBJ2-6	CASSLDSGGYGANVLTF	TGTGCCAGCAGCTTAGATTCGGGGGGCTATGGGGCCAACGTCCTGACTTTC
TRBV5-1	-	-	15	TRBJ2-1	CASSLEGGGFFEQFF	TGCGCCAGCAGCTTGGAGGGGGGGGGCTTTTTCGAGCAGTTCTTC
TRBV2	-	-	15	TRBJ1-6	CASSELTVVGSPLHF	TGTGCCAGCAGTGAACTGACTGTGGTTGGTTCACCCCTCCACTTT
TRBV5-1	-	-	16	TRBJ2-1	CASSLGGRPGYNEQFF	TGCGCCAGCAGCTTGGGGGGGAGGCCCGGTTACAATGAGCAGTTCTTC
TRBV28	once	TRBD1	13	TRBJ1-1	CASIGQGGTEAFF	TGTGCCAGCATTGGACAGGGGGGCACTGAAGCTTTCTTT
TRBV4-1	-	-	14	TRBJ2-7	CASSQNSGRREQYF	TGCGCCAGCAGCCAAAACAGTGGCAGGCGGGAGCAGTACTTC
TRBV7-2	-	TRBD1	15	TRBJ1-3	CASSLQGARGNTIYF	TGTGCCAGCAGCCTACAGGGGGCGCGAGGAAACACCATATATTTT
TRBV13	once	TRBD2	16	TRBJ2-3	CASSPQRGESTDTQYF	TGTGCCAGCAGCCCGCAGCGGGGGGAGTCCACAGATACGCAGTATTTT
TRBV20-1	once	TRBD2	18	TRBJ2-7	CSASIGGRLAVSSYEQYF	TGCAGTGCTAGTATTGGCGGGCGACTAGCGGTGAGCTCCTACGAGCAGTACTTC
TRBV5-1	-	TRBD1	14	TRBJ2-1	CASSWRQGINEQFF	TGCGCCAGCAGCTGGAGACAGGGAATCAATGAGCAGTTCTTC
TRBV10-3	once	-	15	TRBJ1-2	CAISEVGSETYGYTF	TGTGCCATCAGTGAGGTGGGATCCGAGACCTATGGCTACACCTTC
TRBV30	-	TRBD2	11	TRBJ2-1	CAWTSGGVQFF	TGTGCCTGGACTAGCGGGGGGGTTCAGTTCTTC
TRBV2	-	TRBD2	17	TRBJ2-1	CASRAGLAGVSYNEQFF	TGTGCCAGCAGGGCCGGACTAGCGGGAGTCTCCTACAATGAGCAGTTCTTC
TRBV18	-	TRBD2	16	TRBJ2-5	CASSPAGLAAKETQYF	TGTGCCAGCTCACCTGCTGGACTAGCGGCAAAGGAGACCCAGTACTTC
TRBV3-1/TRBV3-2	-	-	15	TRBJ2-1	CASSQEGGGGYEQFF	TGTGCCAGCAGCCAAGAGGGGGGAGGGGGCTATGAGCAGTTCTTC
TRBV2	-	-	13	TRBJ1-2	CASTYRRDIGYTF	TGTGCCAGCACTTATCGCAGGGATATTGGCTACACCTTC
TRBV14	-	TRBD1	13	TRBJ1-1	CASSRTGNGEAFF	TGTGCCAGCAGCCGGACAGGGAACGGTGAAGCTTTCTTT
TRBV7-9	-	-	13	TRBJ1-2	CASSLSLNYGYTF	TGTGCCAGCAGCTTATCACTTAACTATGGCTACACCTTC
TRBV19	-	-	13	TRBJ1-2	CASRPDRRYGYTF	TGTGCCAGTAGACCCGACAGACGATATGGCTACACCTTC
TRBV10-3	-	TRBD2	16	TRBJ2-1	CATRTSGTGPLNEQFF	TGTGCCACCAGGACTAGCGGGACGGGCCCCCTCAATGAGCAGTTCTTC
TRBV4-1	few	-	17	TRBJ2-7	CASSQAPGHRSSYEQYF	TGCGCCAGCAGCCAAGCACCGGGACACAGAAGCTCCTACGAGCAGTACTTC
TRBV18	-	TRBD1	14	TRBJ1-1	CASSLGTGGTEAFF	TGTGCCAGCTCACTAGGGACAGGGGGGACTGAAGCTTTCTTT
TRBV2	-	-	15	TRBJ2-1	CASSDYRGQMNEQFF	TGTGCCAGCAGTGACTATCGCGGACAGATGAATGAGCAGTTCTTC
TRBV18	-	-	15	TRBJ2-1	CASSPLGGANEEQFF	TGTGCCAGCTCACCACTTGGGGGCGCTAACGAAGAGCAGTTCTTC
TRBV6-5	few	-	13	TRBJ1-5	CASNTARDQPQHF	TGTGCCAGCAACACAGCCCGGGACCAGCCCCAGCATTTT
TRBV5-4	few	TRBD1	16	TRBJ1-2	CASSSQTSGTGAGYTF	TGTGCCAGCAGCTCCCAAACCTCCGGGACAGGGGCTGGCTACACCTTC
TRBV7-9	once	TRBD2	15	TRBJ2-1	CASSLGAGDGIEQFF	TGTGCCAGCAGCCTTGGGGCGGGAGATGGGATTGAGCAGTTCTTC
TRBV20-1	-	TRBD2	13	TRBJ2-1	CSASAGENSEQFF	TGCAGTGCAAGTGCGGGAGAGAACAGTGAGCAGTTCTTC
TRBV3-1/TRBV3-2	-	-	19	TRBJ2-1	CASSQESSRTGLLYNEQFF	TGTGCCAGCAGCCAAGAAAGTTCAAGAACAGGATTACTATACAATGAGCAGTTCTTC